This T cell receptor (beta chain) was identified in a study of CD8+ T cells in alopecia areata. In each case, RNA was isolated and then reverse transcribed into cDNA as the sequencing template. Clones were read by immunoSEQ multiplex PCR, and TCRdb kept only the in-frame ones, dropping some. The table has 150,000 to 200,000 clones, 59% seen once. Germline CDR1 is SNHLY and CDR2 is FYNNEI. This CDR3 is built from 14 residues. V lost 5 bases, J lost 2 bases, and 2 bases stayed unmatched. Sequences were derived from CD4+ T cells sorted from blood, sampled at week 0. The chain recombines TRBV2 with TRBJ2-5; 10 bases fit TRBD1. This clonotype originated in a human donor with alopecia areata. This CDR3 reads CASSMDRGQETQYF. CDR3 DNA: TGTGCCAGCAGTATGGACAGGGGGCAAGAGACCCAGTACTTC.